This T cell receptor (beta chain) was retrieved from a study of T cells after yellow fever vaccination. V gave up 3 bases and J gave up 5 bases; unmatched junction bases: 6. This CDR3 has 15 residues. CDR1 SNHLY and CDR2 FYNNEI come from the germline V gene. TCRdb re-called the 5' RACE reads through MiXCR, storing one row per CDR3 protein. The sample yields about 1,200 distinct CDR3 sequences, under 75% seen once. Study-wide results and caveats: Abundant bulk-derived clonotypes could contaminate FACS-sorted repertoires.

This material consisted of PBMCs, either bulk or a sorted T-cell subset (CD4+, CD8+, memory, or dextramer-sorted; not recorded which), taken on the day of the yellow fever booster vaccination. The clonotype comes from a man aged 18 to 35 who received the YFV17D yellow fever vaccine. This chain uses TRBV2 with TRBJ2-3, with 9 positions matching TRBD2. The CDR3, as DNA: TGTGCCAGCAGTGATGAAGCGGGGGGCCTAGATACGCAGTATTTT. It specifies CASSDEAGGLDTQYF.